These T cell receptor beta chains were read from a single sample in a study of CD8+CD57+ T cells in acquired aplastic anemia. TCRdb recomputed calls from the reads with MiXCR, one row per CDR3 protein. The sample has about 290,000 distinct CDR3 sequences; approximately 58% are singletons. Sequenced sample: sorted CD4+, CD8+, or CD8+CD57+ T cells (not recorded which) from PBMCs. The receptor set was obtained from a human donor with aplastic anemia. Each CDR3 is given with its conserved first and last residue. The order of the fields is clone size, V gene, D gene, J gene, CDR3 DNA, CDR3 protein. A D gene is named only where the DNA matches it firmly. Size tells how often a clone was seen (once, few, many) or the class of an expanded clone, and some rows leave it out.

clone_size: many; v_call: TRBV7-3; d_call: TRBD2; j_call: TRBJ2-1; cdr3_nt: TGTGCCAGCAGCACCGGACTAGCGGGGTTTAATGAGCAGTTCTTC; cdr3_aa: CASSTGLAGFNEQFF
clone_size: .; v_call: TRBV7-3; d_call: TRBD1; j_call: TRBJ2-7; cdr3_nt: TGTGCCAGCAGCTTATATTCCGGACAGGGAGGCGAGCAGTACTTC; cdr3_aa: CASSLYSGQGGEQYF
clone_size: many; v_call: TRBV7-3; d_call: TRBD2; j_call: TRBJ2-2; cdr3_nt: TGTGCCAGCAGCTCGCCGGGACTAGCGGGGGGCACCGGGGAGCTGTTTTTT; cdr3_aa: CASSSPGLAGGTGELFF
clone_size: many; v_call: TRBV19; d_call: .; j_call: TRBJ2-2; cdr3_nt: TGTGCCAGTAAAGGGGACCTGAACACCGGGGAGCTGTTTTTT; cdr3_aa: CASKGDLNTGELFF
clone_size: many; v_call: TRBV6-2/TRBV6-3; d_call: .; j_call: TRBJ2-2; cdr3_nt: TGTGCCAGCAATCCCGTGCTCGGGGAGCTGTTTTTT; cdr3_aa: CASNPVLGELFF
clone_size: many; v_call: TRBV14; d_call: TRBD2; j_call: TRBJ2-1; cdr3_nt: TGTGCCAGCAGCCCCGGGACTAACAATGAGCAGTTCTTC; cdr3_aa: CASSPGTNNEQFF
clone_size: .; v_call: TRBV29-1; d_call: .; j_call: TRBJ2-7; cdr3_nt: TGCAGCGTTGCGACGGGTTTACACGAGCAGTACTTC; cdr3_aa: CSVATGLHEQYF
clone_size: few; v_call: TRBV12-3/TRBV12-4; d_call: .; j_call: TRBJ1-2; cdr3_nt: TGTGCCAGCAGTTGGACCCTTCGGCCTAACTATGGCTACACCTTC; cdr3_aa: CASSWTLRPNYGYTF
clone_size: many; v_call: TRBV6-6; d_call: .; j_call: TRBJ1-5; cdr3_nt: TGTGCCAGCAGTTACCCTACAAGTAGCAATCAGCCCCAGCATTTT; cdr3_aa: CASSYPTSSNQPQHF
clone_size: .; v_call: TRBV15; d_call: TRBD1; j_call: TRBJ2-7; cdr3_nt: TGTGCCACCAGCGTTGCAGGGGGCTACGAGCAGTACTTC; cdr3_aa: CATSVAGGYEQYF
clone_size: .; v_call: TRBV12-3/TRBV12-4; d_call: .; j_call: TRBJ2-3; cdr3_nt: TGTGCCAGCAGTTTAGCGCCCGGGGGCATTTATACGCAGTATTTT; cdr3_aa: CASSLAPGGIYTQYF
clone_size: .; v_call: TRBV25-1; d_call: .; j_call: TRBJ1-1; cdr3_nt: TGTGCCAGCAGTTCCGCTACAGTGATGAACACTGATGCTTTCTTT; cdr3_aa: CASSSATVMNTDAFF
clone_size: .; v_call: TRBV10-3; d_call: .; j_call: TRBJ1-5; cdr3_nt: TGTGCCATCCCCGAAGGGCCACACAGGGGCAATCAGCCCCAGCATTTT; cdr3_aa: CAIPEGPHRGNQPQHF
clone_size: many; v_call: TRBV11-1; d_call: .; j_call: TRBJ1-1; cdr3_nt: TGTGCCAGCAGCTTAATCGCAGCAGGGACTGAAGCTTTCTTT; cdr3_aa: CASSLIAAGTEAFF
clone_size: .; v_call: TRBV4-1; d_call: .; j_call: TRBJ1-5; cdr3_nt: TGCGCCAGCAGCCAGGTTTGGAACCAGCCCCAGCATTTT; cdr3_aa: CASSQVWNQPQHF
clone_size: few; v_call: TRBV5-6; d_call: .; j_call: TRBJ2-1; cdr3_nt: TGTGCCAGCAGCTTGGGCCCCAATGAGCAGTTCTTC; cdr3_aa: CASSLGPNEQFF
clone_size: .; v_call: TRBV15; d_call: .; j_call: TRBJ2-7; cdr3_nt: TGTGCCACCAGCAGCGGTCCTGGCTACCTCGAGCAGTACTTC; cdr3_aa: CATSSGPGYLEQYF